This T cell receptor beta chain was documented in a study of blood T cell repertoires in COVID-19. The repertoire was sequenced with immunoSEQ multiplex PCR; TCRdb's copy has only in-frame clones and lacks some. This table holds approximately 240,000 clones, roughly 82% found once. There are 13 residues in the CDR3. The V end lost 10 bases, the J end lost 2 bases, and 12 bases lay between the germline ends. V and J are TRBV12-3 or TRBV12-4 and TRBJ1-3; maybe TRBD1 (6 bases). The TCR was taken from a woman aged 80 or over with active or convalescent COVID-19. Specimen: peripheral blood. The CDR3 reads CATQGNAGNTIYF. CDR3 sequence (DNA): TGTGCCACCCAGGGGAACGCTGGAAACACCATATATTTT.